This T cell receptor (beta chain) emerged from a study of T cell repertoires in cytomegalovirus infection. CDR1 is SQVTM, CDR2 ANQGSEA, per germline. V lost 3 bases, J lost 3 bases, and 6 bases lay in between. The CDR3 is made up of 12 amino acids. This clonotype was recorded many times. Its antigen is as yet unknown. Via MiXCR, TCRdb re-called the reads, giving one row per CDR3 protein. In the table there are about 130,000 distinct CDR3 sequences, around 25% of which are singletons. Sequencing was carried out using PBMCs, sequenced either directly or after in vitro stimulation (not recorded which). J is TRBJ2-1 and V is TRBV29-1; D is undetermined. The sequence was obtained from a human donor in good health (CMV status not recorded). Some clones in this sample may be carry-over from other donors' samples. CDR3 protein: CSVDANYNEQFF. In DNA form, the CDR3 reads TGCAGCGTTGACGCTAACTACAATGAGCAGTTCTTC.